These 3 T cell receptor beta chains originate from one sample sequenced in a study of Ad26.COV2.S vaccination and SARS-CoV-2 variants. Treatment denoted: 19 received Ad26.COV2.S at low or high dose, single or two shots; about 5 received placebo; per-sample allocation not given. Material that was analyzed had been drawn on day 63 after the first vaccine or placebo injection. Measured with immunoSEQ multiplex PCR; TCRdb has only the in-frame clones, and not every one. Among 350,000 to 500,000 clones listed, roughly 90% were seen once. The sequencing used peripheral blood, collected in a trial of Ad26.COV2.S vaccine versus placebo. These receptors were obtained from a person aged 18-60 years who received the Ad26.COV2.S COVID-19 vaccine or a placebo.

The V gene is TRBV6-5, the J gene TRBJ2-7, with D hard to call. The CDR3 length is 13 residues. Germline values: CDR1 MNHEY, CDR2 SVGAGI. Trimming left V 6 bases short and J 2 bases short, with 11 bases between. DNA of the CDR3: TGTGCCAGCAGCCGTGACAAGACCTACGAGCAGTACTTC. Its translation is CASSRDKTYEQYF.

This chain links TRBV5-4 with TRBJ1-2; no clear D. The CDR3 runs 15 residues. V was shortened by 3 bases and J by 8 bases, with 20 bases between the two germline ends. Germline V gives CDR1 SGHNT, CDR2 YYREEE (reference sequence). The CDR3 is CASSSKNRMEGGYTF. Written as DNA, the CDR3 is TGTGCCAGCAGCTCTAAAAACCGGATGGAAGGAGGCTACACCTTC.

CDR3 sequence: CASRGRSTEAFF. For the CDR3, the DNA is TGTGCCAGCAGGGGACGTTCCACTGAAGCTTTCTTT. V is TRBV12-3 or TRBV12-4 and J is TRBJ1-1, with D possibly matching TRBD1 (5 bases). This CDR3 is built from 12 residues. V was clipped by 6 bases and J by 4 bases, with 9 bases between them.